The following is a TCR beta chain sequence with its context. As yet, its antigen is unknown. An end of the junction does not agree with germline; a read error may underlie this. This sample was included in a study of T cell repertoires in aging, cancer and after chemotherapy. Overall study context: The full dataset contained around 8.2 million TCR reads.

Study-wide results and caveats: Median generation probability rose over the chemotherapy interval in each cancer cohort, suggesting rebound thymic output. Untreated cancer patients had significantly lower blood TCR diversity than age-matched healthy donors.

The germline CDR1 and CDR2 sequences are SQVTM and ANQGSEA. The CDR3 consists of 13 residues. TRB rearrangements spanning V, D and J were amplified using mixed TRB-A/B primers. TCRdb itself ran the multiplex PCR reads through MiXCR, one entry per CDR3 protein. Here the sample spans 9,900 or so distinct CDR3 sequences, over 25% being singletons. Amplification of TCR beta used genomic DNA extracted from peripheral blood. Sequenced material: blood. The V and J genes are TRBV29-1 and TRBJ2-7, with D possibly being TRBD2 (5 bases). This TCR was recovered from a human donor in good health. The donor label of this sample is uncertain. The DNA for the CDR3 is TGCAGCGTTCGGGATGGTACGTCCTACGAGCAGTACTTT. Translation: CSVRDGTSYEQYF.